Below are 5 T cell receptor beta chains sequenced from a single sample in a study of neurological immune-mediated disorders. MiXCR was run by TCRdb on the 5' RACE reads, yielding one entry per CDR3 protein. Here the sample spans 52,000 or so distinct CDR3 sequences, over 3.5% being singletons. The sample consisted of CD4+ T cells from blood. All receptors derive from a woman aged 35 to 49 with multiple sclerosis.

There are many counts of this clonotype. The chain has TRBV7-2 and TRBJ2-7; TRBD2 matches 15 bases. V gave up 5 bases and J gave up 4 bases; unmatched junction bases: 6. The germline gives CDR1 SGHTA, CDR2 FQGNSA. CDR3 size: 16 residues. The CDR3 is CASSPGLAGGLYEQYF. CDR3 in DNA: TGTGCCAGCAGCCCCGGACTAGCGGGGGGGCTATACGAGCAGTACTTC.

The sample holds many counts of this clonotype. The V and J genes are TRBV25-1 and TRBJ2-6, with 8 bases fitting TRBD1. This CDR3 spans 19 amino acids. Germline CDR1 is MGHDK and CDR2 is SYGVNS. V shed 2 bases and J 0 bases; nucleotides not matched to a gene: 9. Written as DNA, the CDR3 is TGTGCCAGCAGTGAAGTCCCAGGACAGGGTAACTCTGGGGCCAACGTCCTGACTTTC. It codes for CASSEVPGQGNSGANVLTF.

In its sample, this clonotype was seen many times. This chain links TRBV20-1 with TRBJ2-4; TRBD1 is a possible D gene (6 bases). The CDR3 consists of 16 residues. Germline V CDR1 and CDR2: DFQATT, SNEGSKA (reference sequence). Trimming took off 1 base at V and 0 bases at J, with 13 bases between the two ends. CDR3 sequence (DNA): TGCAGTGCTAGAGGGGAACTACAGGGAGCCAAAAACATTCAGTACTTC. Amino acids: CSARGELQGAKNIQYF.

This clonotype was recorded at least ten times. This chain joins TRBV20-1 and TRBJ2-7; D remains ambiguous. The CDR3 sequence is 14 residues long. V lost 5 bases and J lost 0, with 14 bases in between. Looked up from germline, CDR1 is DFQATT and CDR2 is SNEGSKA (reference sequence). The CDR3 is CSAWKYSSSYEQYF. CDR3 DNA: TGCAGTGCTTGGAAATACTCTAGCTCCTACGAGCAGTACTTC.

This clonotype was observed at least ten times. CDR3 sequence (DNA): TGCAGTGCGCAGAGCGGACGGGGGGGCCTGTACAATGAGCAGTTCTTC. It translates to CSAQSGRGGLYNEQFF. The gene calls are TRBV20-1 and TRBJ2-1; 8 bases agree with TRBD2. CDR3 length: 16 residues. Germline values: CDR1 DFQATT, CDR2 SNEGSKA (reference sequence). Trimming cost V 6 bases and J 4 bases; bases outside gene matches: 14.